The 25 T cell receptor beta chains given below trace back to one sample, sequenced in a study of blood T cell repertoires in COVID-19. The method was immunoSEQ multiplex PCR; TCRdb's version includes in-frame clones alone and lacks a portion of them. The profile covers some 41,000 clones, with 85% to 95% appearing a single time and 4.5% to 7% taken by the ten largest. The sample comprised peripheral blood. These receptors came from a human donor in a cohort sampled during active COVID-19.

The CDR3 loop is CASSKTSGRKEETQYF. The CDR3 nucleotides are TGCGCCAGCAGCAAAACTAGCGGGAGAAAGGAAGAGACCCAGTACTTC. V gene TRBV5-1 combines with J gene TRBJ2-5; 11 nucleotides align to TRBD2. Germline CDR1 SGHRS, CDR2 YFSETQ. Germline trimming cut 4 bases from V and 3 bases from J; bases unmatched to any gene: 8. This CDR3 is built from 16 residues.

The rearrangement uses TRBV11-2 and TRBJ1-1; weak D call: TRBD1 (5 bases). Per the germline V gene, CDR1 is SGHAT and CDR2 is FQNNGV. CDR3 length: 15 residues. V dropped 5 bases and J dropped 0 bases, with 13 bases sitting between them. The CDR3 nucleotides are TGTGCCAGCAGCCCTGGGGGAGGACTGAACACTGAAGCTTTCTTT. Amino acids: CASSPGGGLNTEAFF.

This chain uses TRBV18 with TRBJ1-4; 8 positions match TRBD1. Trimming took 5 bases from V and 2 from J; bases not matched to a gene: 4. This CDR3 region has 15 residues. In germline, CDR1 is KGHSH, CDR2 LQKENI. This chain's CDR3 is CASSSTGGTNEKLFF. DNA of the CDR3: TGTGCCAGCTCATCAACAGGGGGGACTAATGAAAAACTGTTTTTT.

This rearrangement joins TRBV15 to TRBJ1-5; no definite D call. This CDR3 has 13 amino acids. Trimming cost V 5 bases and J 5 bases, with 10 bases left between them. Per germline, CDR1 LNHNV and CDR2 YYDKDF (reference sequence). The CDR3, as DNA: TGTGCCACCAGCCAAATGAGGTATCAGCCCCAGCATTTT. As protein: CATSQMRYQPQHF.

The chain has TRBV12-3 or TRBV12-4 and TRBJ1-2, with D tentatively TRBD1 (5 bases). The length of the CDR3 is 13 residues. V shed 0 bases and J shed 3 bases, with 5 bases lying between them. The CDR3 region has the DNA TGTGCCAGCAGTTTAGCAGGGGACTATGGCTACACCTTC. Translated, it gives CASSLAGDYGYTF.

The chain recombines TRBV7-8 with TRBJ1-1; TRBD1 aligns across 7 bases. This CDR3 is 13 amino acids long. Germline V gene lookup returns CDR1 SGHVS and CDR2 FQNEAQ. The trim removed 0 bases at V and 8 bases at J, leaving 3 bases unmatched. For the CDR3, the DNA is TGTGCCAGCAGCTTAGCATCGGACAGGGAAGCTTTCTTT. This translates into CASSLASDREAFF. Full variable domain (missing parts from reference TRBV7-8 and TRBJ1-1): GAGVSQSPRYKVAKRGQDVALRCDPISGHVSLFWYQQALGQGPEFLTYFQNEAQLDKSGLPSDRFFAERPEGSVSTLKIQRTQQEDSAVYLCASSLASDREAFFGQGTRLTVV.

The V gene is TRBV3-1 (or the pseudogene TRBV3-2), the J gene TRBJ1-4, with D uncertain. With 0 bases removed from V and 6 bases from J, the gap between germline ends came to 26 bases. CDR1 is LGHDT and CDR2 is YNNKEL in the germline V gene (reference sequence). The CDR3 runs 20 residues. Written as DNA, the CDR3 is TGTGCCAGCAGCCAAGATCAGAGGTTGCCAGGAGGTCTCTTCGATGAAAAACTGTTTTTT. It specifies CASSQDQRLPGGLFDEKLFF.

CDR3 region: CASTSGTYNSPLHF. DNA for the CDR3: TGTGCCAGCACCTCGGGAACCTATAATTCACCCCTCCACTTT. V and J are TRBV2 and TRBJ1-6, with D uncertain. Germline-derived CDR1 and CDR2 are SNHLY and FYNNEI. This CDR3 has 14 amino acids. Trimming stripped 7 bases from V and 2 bases from J, with 9 bases between.

CDR3 in DNA: TGCAGTGCTAGTGACGGGGTAGGAGAGACCCAGTACTTC. Amino acid sequence: CSASDGVGETQYF. The gene calls are TRBV20-1 and TRBJ2-5, with a possible D match to TRBD2 (5 bases). This CDR3 is 13 amino acids long. CDR1 and CDR2 from the germline V gene are DFQATT and SNEGSKA (reference sequence). Between the trimmed V and J ends, which lost 3 bases and 4 bases, there was a span of 12 bases.

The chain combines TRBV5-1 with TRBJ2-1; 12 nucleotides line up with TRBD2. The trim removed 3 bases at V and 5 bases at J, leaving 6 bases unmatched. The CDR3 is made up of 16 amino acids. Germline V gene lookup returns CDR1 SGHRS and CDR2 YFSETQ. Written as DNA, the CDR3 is TGCGCCAGCAGCTCGGGATGGACTAGCGGGGACAATGAGCAGTTCTTC. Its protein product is CASSSGWTSGDNEQFF.

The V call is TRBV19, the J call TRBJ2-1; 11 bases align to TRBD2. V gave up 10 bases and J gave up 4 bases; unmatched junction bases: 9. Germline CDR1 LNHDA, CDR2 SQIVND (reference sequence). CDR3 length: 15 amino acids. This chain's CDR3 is CATATSGEKYNEQFF. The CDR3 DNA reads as TGTGCCACCGCGACTAGCGGGGAGAAATACAATGAGCAGTTCTTC.

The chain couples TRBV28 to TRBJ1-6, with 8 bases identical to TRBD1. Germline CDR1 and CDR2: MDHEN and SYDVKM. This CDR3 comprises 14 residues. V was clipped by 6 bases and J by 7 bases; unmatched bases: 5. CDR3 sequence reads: CASRPTGENSPLHF. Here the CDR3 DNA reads TGTGCCAGCAGACCGACAGGGGAGAATTCACCCCTCCACTTT.

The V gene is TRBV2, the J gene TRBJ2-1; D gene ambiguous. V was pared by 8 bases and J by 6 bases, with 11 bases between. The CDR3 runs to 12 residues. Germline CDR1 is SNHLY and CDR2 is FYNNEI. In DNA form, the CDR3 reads TGTGCCAGCCAGTGGCGGAGCAATGAGCAGTTCTTC. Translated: CASQWRSNEQFF.

The CDR3 bases are TGTGCCAGCAGTTACCCACACAGGAGCAACTATGGCTACACCTTC. Residues: CASSYPHRSNYGYTF. The chain links TRBV6-2 or TRBV6-3 to TRBJ1-2; a possible D gene is TRBD1 (5 bases). The CDR3 runs to 15 residues. CDR1 MNHEY and CDR2 SVGEGT come from the germline V gene. The germline V and J ends were trimmed by 2 bases and 2 bases, with 12 bases remaining between them.

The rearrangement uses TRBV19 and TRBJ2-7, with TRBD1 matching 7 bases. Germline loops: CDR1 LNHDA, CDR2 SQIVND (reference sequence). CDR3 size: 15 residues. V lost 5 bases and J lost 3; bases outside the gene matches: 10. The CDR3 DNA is TGTGCCAGTAGTGGCCAACTAACAGGGGTCTACGAGCAGTACTTC. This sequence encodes CASSGQLTGVYEQYF.

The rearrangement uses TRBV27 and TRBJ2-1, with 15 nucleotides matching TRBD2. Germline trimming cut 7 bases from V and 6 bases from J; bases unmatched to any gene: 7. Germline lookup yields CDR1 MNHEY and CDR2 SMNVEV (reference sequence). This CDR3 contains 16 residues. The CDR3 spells CASTRRGLAGGNEQFF. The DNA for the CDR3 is TGTGCCAGCACTCGGAGGGGACTAGCGGGAGGCAATGAGCAGTTCTTC.

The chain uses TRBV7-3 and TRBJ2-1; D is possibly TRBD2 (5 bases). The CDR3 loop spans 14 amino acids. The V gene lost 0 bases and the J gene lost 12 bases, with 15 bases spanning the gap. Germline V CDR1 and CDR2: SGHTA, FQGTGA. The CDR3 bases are TGTGCCAGCAGCTTAACGTTCGGAGCGGACTCGCAGTTCTTC. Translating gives CASSLTFGADSQFF.

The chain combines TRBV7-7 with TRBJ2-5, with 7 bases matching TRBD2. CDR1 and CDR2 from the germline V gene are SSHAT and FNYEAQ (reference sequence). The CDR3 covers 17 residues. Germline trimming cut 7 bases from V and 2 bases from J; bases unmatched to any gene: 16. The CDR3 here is CASTLKRDPARQETQYF. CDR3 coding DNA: TGTGCCAGCACCCTAAAGCGGGACCCAGCAAGGCAAGAGACCCAGTACTTC.

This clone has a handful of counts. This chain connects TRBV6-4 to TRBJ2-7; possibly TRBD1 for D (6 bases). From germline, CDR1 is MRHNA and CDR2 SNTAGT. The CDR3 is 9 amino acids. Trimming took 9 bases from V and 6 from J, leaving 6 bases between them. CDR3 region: CARQGEQYF. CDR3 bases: TGTGCCAGACAGGGCGAGCAGTACTTC.

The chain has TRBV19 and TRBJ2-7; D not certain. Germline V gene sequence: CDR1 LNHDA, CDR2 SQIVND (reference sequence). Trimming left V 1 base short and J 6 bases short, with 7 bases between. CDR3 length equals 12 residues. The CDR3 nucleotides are TGTGCCAGTAGTATAGGGCTTGGCGAGCAGTACTTC. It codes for CASSIGLGEQYF.

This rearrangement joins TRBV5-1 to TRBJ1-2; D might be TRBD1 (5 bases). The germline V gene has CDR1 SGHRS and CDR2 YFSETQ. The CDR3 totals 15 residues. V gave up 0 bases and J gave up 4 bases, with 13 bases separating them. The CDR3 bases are TGCGCCAGCAGCTTGGCCCATGGGGCAGGCTATGGCTACACCTTC. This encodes CASSLAHGAGYGYTF.

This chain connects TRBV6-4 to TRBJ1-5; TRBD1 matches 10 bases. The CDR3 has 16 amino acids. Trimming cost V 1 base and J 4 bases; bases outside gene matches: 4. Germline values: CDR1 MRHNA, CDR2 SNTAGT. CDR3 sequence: CASSDYPDRGNQPQHF. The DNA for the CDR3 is TGTGCCAGCAGTGACTATCCGGACAGGGGGAATCAGCCCCAGCATTTT.

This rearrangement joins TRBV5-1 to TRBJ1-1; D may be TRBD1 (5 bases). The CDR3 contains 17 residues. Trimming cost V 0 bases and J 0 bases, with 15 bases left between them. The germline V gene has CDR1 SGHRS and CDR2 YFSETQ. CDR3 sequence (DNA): TGCGCCAGCAGCTTGGCCGGGGGGATTCGGTTGAACACTGAAGCTTTCTTT. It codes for CASSLAGGIRLNTEAFF. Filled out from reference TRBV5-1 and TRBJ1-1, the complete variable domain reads KAGVTQTPRYLIKTRGQQVTLSCSPISGHRSVSWYQQTPGQGLQFLFEYFSETQRNKGNFPGRFSGRQFSNSRSEMNVSTLELGDSALYLCASSLAGGIRLNTEAFFGQGTRLTVV.

CDR3 sequence reads: CASSSRENTIYF. CDR3 nucleotides: TGTGCCAGCAGCTCCCGGGAAAACACCATATATTTT. V and J are TRBV21-1 and TRBJ1-3. TRBV21-1 is a pseudogene. This CDR3 comprises 12 residues.

The CDR3 region has the DNA TGCGCCAGCAGCTTGGTAGGGACTAGCAGTAGCACAGATACGCAGTATTTT. Translated: CASSLVGTSSSTDTQYF. The chain joins TRBV5-1 to TRBJ2-3; 9 bases are shared with TRBD2. V was clipped by 0 bases and J by 0 bases; unmatched bases: 5. CDR3 length: 17 residues. Germline V gene sequence: CDR1 SGHRS, CDR2 YFSETQ.